Shown below are 13 T cell receptor beta chains from a single sample sequenced in a study of neurological immune-mediated disorders. One entry per CDR3 protein results from TCRdb running MiXCR on the 5' RACE reads. This table has under 100,000 distinct CDR3 sequences, about 4.5% appearing once. Time point of the sample: longitudinal time-point 3. The specimen was PBMCs. The receptors here all came from a woman aged 60-75 years with multiple sclerosis.

In its sample, this clonotype was seen many times. The rearrangement uses TRBV4-1 and TRBJ2-1, with D perhaps TRBD2 (5 bases). Germline V gene lookup returns CDR1 MGHRA and CDR2 YSYEKL. V lost 0 bases and J lost 0, with 9 bases in between. CDR3 size: 16 residues. The CDR3 DNA is TGCGCCAGCAGCCAAGATCCGGGGAACTCCTACAATGAGCAGTTCTTC. The encoded protein is CASSQDPGNSYNEQFF.

This clonotype was seen repeatedly, ten times or more. V usage is TRBV5-1 and J usage is TRBJ1-5; D not certain. Trimming removed 0 bases from V and 4 bases from J, with 8 bases in between. CDR1 is SGHRS and CDR2 is YFSETQ in the germline V gene. The CDR3 spans 14 residues. CDR3 amino acids: CASSLGDPNQPQHF. DNA for the CDR3: TGCGCCAGCAGCTTGGGAGATCCTAATCAGCCCCAGCATTTT.

This clonotype has ten or more counts. This may be a read error, as it is one base from a much larger clone. V gene TRBV3-1 combines with J gene TRBJ2-7; weak D call: TRBD1 (5 bases). V was trimmed by 1 base and J by 5 bases, leaving 6 bases between them. The CDR3 spans 12 residues. The V gene's germline CDR1 is LGHDT and CDR2 YNNKEL (reference sequence). The CDR3 loop is CASSQGTNEQYF. CDR3 nucleotide sequence: TGTGCCAGCAGCCAAGGGACAAACGAGCAGTACTTC.

This clonotype was seen at least ten times. This chain links TRBV5-5 with TRBJ2-5; 8 bases agree with TRBD2. With V trimmed by 0 bases and J by 5 bases, 9 bases remained unmatched. The germline V gene encodes CDR1 SGHKS and CDR2 YYEKEE (reference sequence). This CDR3 region has 16 residues. CDR3 in DNA: TGTGCCAGCAGCTTGGGGTTTAGCGGGGCGCCTGAGACCCAGTACTTC. It codes for CASSLGFSGAPETQYF.

This clonotype was recorded many times. V and J are TRBV7-9 and TRBJ2-2, with D tentatively TRBD1 or TRBD2 (6 bases each). The CDR3 spans 16 residues. Trimming pared 5 bases from V and 3 bases from J, leaving 16 bases between. Germline V gene sequence: CDR1 SEHNR, CDR2 FQNEAQ (reference sequence). CDR3 DNA: TGTGCCAGCAGCCTCAGTGGGGGGACACACACCGGGGAGCTGTTTTTT. It is translated as CASSLSGGTHTGELFF. The variable domain in full, with the rest retrieved from reference TRBV7-9 and TRBJ2-2, is DTGVSQNPRHKITKRGQNVTFRCDPISEHNRLYWYRQTLGQGPEFLTYFQNEAQLEKSRLLSDRFSAERPKGSFSTLEIQRTEQGDSAMYLCASSLSGGTHTGELFFGEGSRLTVL.

This clonotype was detected many times. J is TRBJ2-7 and V is TRBV27; 7 bases align to TRBD1. The CDR3 sequence is 13 residues long. In germline, CDR1 is MNHEY, CDR2 SMNVEV (reference sequence). The junction had 4 bases not matched to a gene; V was cut back by 6 bases and J by 2 bases. The CDR3 region is CASRPTGPYEQYF. The CDR3 region has the DNA TGTGCCAGCAGACCGACAGGGCCCTACGAGCAGTACTTC.

In its sample, this clonotype was seen many times. The V gene is TRBV12-3 or TRBV12-4, the J gene TRBJ1-2; 8 bases are a match to TRBD1. J was trimmed by 0 bases and V by 3 bases; bases with no gene match: 12. This CDR3 comprises 18 residues. The CDR3 loop reads CASSLGQGAAMANYGYTF. CDR3 sequence (DNA): TGTGCCAGCAGTTTGGGCCAGGGGGCGGCTATGGCTAACTATGGCTACACCTTC.

This clonotype was seen repeatedly, ten times or more. The V and J genes are TRBV20-1 and TRBJ2-3, with no clear D. The CDR3 spans 14 residues. V gave up 0 bases and J gave up 1 base, with 8 bases separating them. Germline CDR1 is DFQATT and CDR2 is SNEGSKA (reference sequence). CDR3 region: CSARDRIGTDTQYF. The CDR3 DNA reads TGCAGTGCTAGAGATCGTATTGGCACAGATACGCAGTATTTT.

This clonotype came up many times. The chain carries TRBV4-1 and TRBJ1-5; 9 bases are a match to TRBD1. The CDR3 length is 19 residues. The V segment lost 2 bases and the J segment 1 base; nucleotides outside the gene matches: 12. CDR1 MGHRA and CDR2 YSYEKL come from the germline V gene. The CDR3 is CASSQSGTGYAQSNQPQHF. As DNA, the CDR3 is TGCGCCAGCAGCCAATCCGGGACAGGGTATGCCCAGAGCAATCAGCCCCAGCATTTT.

This clonotype was observed at least ten times. V usage is TRBV11-2 and J usage is TRBJ1-2; 9 bases match TRBD1. In germline, CDR1 is SGHAT, CDR2 FQNNGV. Trimming at V came to 0 bases and at J to 8 bases, leaving 13 bases not matched to a gene. CDR3 length equals 17 residues. CDR3 DNA: TGTGCCAGCAGCTTAGATGCCCTGGGGGACAGGGCCTACGGCTACACCTTC. Translated: CASSLDALGDRAYGYTF.

In this sample, this clonotype turned up many times. V usage is TRBV4-1 and J usage is TRBJ1-5; possible D gene TRBD1, 6 bases. Trimming left V 4 bases short and J 5 bases short, with 15 bases between. CDR3 length: 15 residues. CDR1 and CDR2 from the germline V gene are MGHRA and YSYEKL. This chain's CDR3 is CASSPPGTLHQPQHF. CDR3 DNA sequence: TGCGCCAGCAGCCCACCAGGGACACTCCATCAGCCCCAGCATTTT.

This clonotype was recorded many times. The V and J genes are TRBV2 and TRBJ2-7; D may match TRBD1 or TRBD2 (5 bases each). The V end lost 0 bases, the J end lost 2 bases, and 8 bases lay between the germline ends. This CDR3 comprises 14 residues. Germline V lookup: CDR1 SNHLY, CDR2 FYNNEI. CDR3 in DNA: TGTGCCAGCAGTGAAGCGGGACGGGCCTACGAGCAGTACTTC. Its protein is CASSEAGRAYEQYF.

This clonotype has ten or more counts. This chain uses TRBV7-8 with TRBJ2-7; 10 nucleotides align to TRBD1. From germline, CDR1 is SGHVS and CDR2 FQNEAQ. The CDR3 covers 15 residues. The V gene end was trimmed by 5 bases and the J gene end by 5 bases; junction bases not matched to a gene: 9. The CDR3 loop is CASSPRDRGWDEQYF. The DNA for the CDR3 is TGTGCCAGCAGCCCCCGGGACAGGGGATGGGACGAGCAGTACTTC.